The source of this T cell receptor beta chain is a study of post-analysis software for immune sequencing data (dated by TCRdb to between 2015 and 2017). About the investigation overall: The recorded disease courses included relapsing-remitting, secondary progressive and progressive-relapsing multiple sclerosis, and some patients had no subtype annotation. The patient repertoires were set against ten to eleven previously published healthy control repertoires from donors whose ages ranged from roughly 6 to 27 years. A subset of samples was prepared in parallel using single-end sample barcoding, then pooled and co-amplified after Illumina adapter ligation.

To demonstrate the VDJtools post-analysis software, the study profiled TCR beta repertoires from the peripheral blood of about 13 young patients with multiple sclerosis. The multiple sclerosis patients were children and adolescents ranging in age from about 6 to 16 years. The CDR3 has 16 amino acids, counting the end cysteine and phenylalanine. The only DNA kept is the CDR3, 48 bases in frame from the first base. At the junction V is shortened by 6 bases and J by 7 bases; bases outside the gene matches: 18. In the germline V gene (reference sequence), CDR1 corresponds to SEHNR and CDR2 to FQNEAQ. The library came from PCR. The data were produced on an Illumina HiSeq 2500. To reduce PCR and sequencing biases, unique molecular identifiers were built into the TCR beta cDNA libraries. About 0.5 million cDNA molecules were obtained for every 1 to 10 million input T cells, so each molecule roughly corresponded to one T cell. The same protocol used for the earlier healthy control dataset was applied to prepare and sequence the patient libraries. Samples belonging to the same batch were prepared together, multiplexed and sequenced on a shared HiSeq lane. On the study's bioinformatics: Raw barcoded reads were processed with MIGEC, and single-read molecular identifier groups were discarded before consensus assembly and CDR3 extraction. Clonotype tables were post-analysed with VDJtools, and diversity was normalized by down-sampling all datasets to the smallest sample size. In repertoire overlap clustering, CDR3 amino acid sequences, but not nucleotide sequences, were matched to correct batch-related cross-sample contamination. Clones were called with MiXCR by TCRdb after fastp trimmed the public reads at Q25, and only in-frame beta chains were retained. Rows are unified per CDR3 protein, each entry keeping the most common DNA and genes. TCRdb, not the authors, supplied the V and J calls. The sample includes under 200,000 distinct CDR3 sequences, with over 25% observed a single time. Of the sample, about 3.7% falls within the top ten clones.

Many counts were recorded for this clonotype. The antigen this receptor binds is unknown. No much larger clonotype is one base removed from it; base qualities were not supplied. Study-level results and caveats: Strong co-clustering of samples prepared in the same batch was shown by direct clustering with F measure, prompting a batch-effect correction. Compared with controls, multiple sclerosis patients had significantly lower normalized Chao1 diversity, a finding suggesting substantial peripheral T-cell clonal expansion. Patients showed significantly higher frequencies than controls for roughly five TRBV segments, among them TRBV5-6, TRBV5-1 and TRBV20-1. The control group was slightly older than the multiple sclerosis patient group.

Specimen: blood. The rearranged segments are TRBV7-9 and TRBJ2-7, with 7 middle bases fitting TRBD1. This TCR was recovered from a girl aged 2-17 years with multiple sclerosis. The CDR3: CASSNRSRDSFWEQYF. The DNA sequence is as follows: TGTGCCAGCAGTAATAGGAGCAGGGACAGCTTTTGGGAGCAGTACTTC.